This T cell receptor beta chain was identified during a study of identical twins (dated by TCRdb to the mid-2010s). Study-level background: TCR alpha and beta repertoires from monozygotic twins, unrelated adults of various ages and cord blood were deep-sequenced to test whether fetal clonotypes persist. Replicate twin experiments were performed at different times using different library preparation protocols to rule out contamination.

Libraries were made using 5' RACE. TCRdb shows the sequencer as Illumina HiSeq 2000. A universal primer binding site was added through template switching, and the final cDNA carried a unique molecular identifier so that TCR cDNA molecules could be counted accurately. First-strand cDNA for TCR alpha and beta chains was synthesized from specific primers in the conserved constant-segment region. Each cDNA library was double barcoded, with a SMART-Mk sample barcode plus Illumina barcodes, to control for contamination. TruSeq adapter sequences and Illumina sample barcodes were added in two successive PCR steps. The TCR alpha and beta cDNA libraries were sequenced on the Illumina HiSeq platform using custom primers. In the paper's pipeline: MiGEC was used to process raw reads and extract unique molecular identifiers, and MiXCR was used to find CDR3 positions. Recombination models were inferred per individual with the repgenHMM and IGoR tools using an EM algorithm. Shared clonotype analysis was performed with the tcR package in R, normalizing sharing by the product of cloneset sizes. To study raw recombination free of thymic and clonal selection effects, out-of-frame nonproductive sequences were analyzed. The public reads were quality trimmed at Q25 with fastp and then assembled into clones with MiXCR by TCRdb, keeping productive beta chains. Each CDR3 protein appears once, grouped with its most common genes and DNA. The V and J calls shown here were made by TCRdb, not taken from the authors' results. The sample table holds fewer than 900,000 distinct CDR3 sequences, of which less than 25% were seen once. About 4.3% of the sample rests with the top ten.

Every donor was a healthy Caucasian. The twin cohort comprised three pairs of female monozygotic twins, all aged roughly 18 to 30 years. RNA for TCR libraries was isolated from peripheral blood mononuclear cells. From the cysteine through the phenylalanine, the CDR3 covers 15 amino acids. Just the 45-base CDR3 DNA is kept, in frame starting at base 1. Trimming accounts for 3 bases at V and 9 bases at J, while the number of junction bases matched to no gene is 3. Here is what the overall study found, with its caveats: In beta out-of-frame sequences, excess twin sharing was weaker, because having fewer shared sequences lowered the signal-to-noise ratio. Zero-insertion analyses could be partly confounded by invariant T cells such as MAIT and iNKT, although diverse VJ usage argued against such confounding for most clonotypes. Conclusions relied on cross-sectional statistical analysis, since the same donors could not be followed over many years. Abundant cord blood beta clonotypes had fewer insertions, young adult naive repertoires showed a similar but weaker trend, and memory repertoires showed no such trend. Compared with coincidental sharing between unrelated individuals, out-of-frame TCR alpha sequences shared between twins had an excess of sequences with low generation probability. Recombination models systematically underestimated out-of-frame TCR alpha sharing in monozygotic twins but agreed with sharing between unrelated individuals.

In regard to this clonotype: Its target antigen remains unknown. Base qualities are not at hand, and no much larger clone is one base apart.

The data were also submitted as part of a second study, on T cells expressing NK-cell markers. The second investigation adds: Three sorted T-cell subsets (CD3+CD56+NKG2C+, CD3+CD56+NKG2C- and CD3+CD56-NKG2C+) from under ten donors had their TCR beta-chain repertoires profiled. Among the eight sequenced donors, seven were HCMV-seropositive and one was HCMV-seronegative. To restrict sorting to alphabetaTCR-expressing T cells, an anti-gammadeltaTCR antibody was added in several experiments. In about six donors, the dominant CD3+CD56+NKG2C+ clonotypes were found to rank among the top 10 CD8+ clonotypes and to make up about 1.0-7.0% of CD8+ T cells. Those dominant clonotypes were again the most abundant among CD3+CD56-NKG2C+ cells in a few donors, at about 28.3-60.1%. Whether the expanded NKG2C-expressing T cell clones were specific for HCMV antigens was left unclear. All eight donors whose samples were sequenced were randomly selected healthy volunteers, three of them men and five women. To determine HCMV serostatus, a commercial ELISA kit was used to detect HCMV-specific IgG in serum. For more than 5 donors, unsorted PBMC were also used to sequence bulk peripheral blood T-cell repertoires. Reads were demultiplexed and grouped by UMI with MIGEC, and clonotypes were assembled and quantified with MiTCR. Only TCR cDNA sequences supported by at least two reads were kept to exclude erroneous sequences. Downstream repertoire analysis used the tcR package, and clonotypes were matched across fractions by CDR3 nucleotide sequence plus V segment. VDJmatch was used to annotate antigen specificity against VDJdb, with one amino acid substitution in CDR3 allowed.

This sequence originates from a woman in her late teens or twenties in good health. The rearrangement combines TRBV12-3 or TRBV12-4 with TRBJ2-1; TRBD2 lines up with 15 middle nucleotides. Sequencing input: PBMCs. The CDR3 sequence is CASSFRTSGRAEQFF. The DNA reads as follows: TGTGCCAGCAGTTTCCGGACTAGCGGGAGGGCTGAGCAGTTCTTC.